These 22 T cell receptor beta chains were all obtained from the same sample, sequenced in a study of beta chain features in type 1 diabetes. Study findings and constraints: Patients with Type 1 diabetes showed moderately but significantly shorter TCRB CDR3s in all four CD4+ subsets.

No antigen is known for these receptors. Every bit of the isolated RNA underwent reverse transcription, so sequencing read expressed TCRB transcripts. This table comes from immunoSEQ multiplex PCR, and its TCRdb copy is limited to in-frame clones, with some not included. The sample shows 600,000 to 700,000 clones, roughly 13% of them seen only once. Material: naive CD4+ T cells from blood. The receptors shown here come from a man younger than 35 with type 1 diabetes.

This clone was seen a few times. This chain links TRBV30 with TRBJ1-1, with D possibly TRBD1 on 5 matching bases. Germline loops: CDR1 GTSNPN, CDR2 SVGIG (reference sequence). This CDR3 has 19 amino acids. V lost 2 bases and J 0 bases, leaving 25 bases between the germline ends. CDR3 in DNA: TGTGCCTGGAGTTTCGGGGGGGGACGGATCCCTCCTTTGAACACTGAAGCTTTCTTT. The encoded protein is CAWSFGGGRIPPLNTEAFF.

The count of this clone is one. This chain uses TRBV4-2 with TRBJ2-5; D not resolved. Germline V lookup: CDR1 LGHNA, CDR2 YNFKEQ. Trimming left V 0 bases short and J 1 base short, with 3 bases between. This CDR3 spans 13 amino acids. Written as DNA, the CDR3 is TGTGCCAGCAGCCAAGACCTCCAAGAGACCCAGTACTTC. Protein: CASSQDLQETQYF.

This clone has just a few counts. The chain employs TRBV7-3 and TRBJ1-6; no reliable D call. V lost 4 bases, J lost 9 bases, and 10 bases lay in between. The germline V gene has CDR1 SGHTA and CDR2 FQGTGA. CDR3 size: 13 residues. CDR3 in DNA: TGTGCCAGCAGCTCCAAGCCTGGTTCACCCCTCCACTTT. Amino acids: CASSSKPGSPLHF. Supplemented by reference TRBV7-3 and TRBJ1-6, the full variable domain reads GAGVSQTPSNKVTEKGKYVELRCDPISGHTALYWYRQSLGQGPEFLIYFQGTGAADDSGLPNDRFFAVRPEGSVSTLKIQRTERGDSAVYLCASSSKPGSPLHFGNGTRLTVT.

The chain has TRBV25-1 and TRBJ1-6; TRBD1 agrees at 9 bases. The CDR3 is 15 amino acids. The V gene end was trimmed by 7 bases and the J gene end by 4 bases; junction bases not matched to a gene: 5. Germline lookup yields CDR1 MGHDK and CDR2 SYGVNS. The DNA for the CDR3 is TGTGCCAGCACCCCGGGGACAGGGTATAATTCACCCCTCCACTTT. Protein: CASTPGTGYNSPLHF.

This clone was counted a few times. V gene TRBV19 combines with J gene TRBJ2-2; no clear D gene. The V end was cut by 3 bases, the J end by 0 bases, with 11 bases between. Germline values: CDR1 LNHDA, CDR2 SQIVND (reference sequence). The CDR3 runs 16 residues. The CDR3 DNA reads TGTGCCAGTAGTATGAGGCAGACCACGAACACCGGGGAGCTGTTTTTT. Translating it yields CASSMRQTTNTGELFF.

A word on this clone: Other DNA sequences from this sample encode an identical CDR3 as well. The chain couples TRBV20-1 to TRBJ2-7; unclear D gene. V was pared by 6 bases and J by 4 bases, with 10 bases between. CDR1 is DFQATT and CDR2 is SNEGSKA in the germline V gene (reference sequence). The CDR3 covers 11 residues. As DNA, the CDR3 is TGCAGTGCCCAAAACAGTTACGAGCAGTACTTC. Amino acids: CSAQNSYEQYF.

This clone occurred a few times. This chain joins TRBV4-1 and TRBJ1-5; a possible D gene is TRBD1 (5 bases). The CDR3 totals 14 residues. V lost 5 bases, J lost 7 bases, and 15 bases lay in between. CDR1 is MGHRA, CDR2 YSYEKL, per germline. CDR3 protein: CASSYFPGGQPQHF. For the CDR3, the DNA is TGCGCCAGCAGCTACTTCCCCGGGGGACAGCCCCAGCATTTT.

J is TRBJ1-5 and V is TRBV6-5; 7 positions match TRBD1. The CDR3 totals 13 residues. After removal of 4 bases from V and 7 bases from J, the junction contained 4 bases not matched to a gene. Germline V gives CDR1 MNHEY, CDR2 SVGAGI. CDR3 DNA sequence: TGTGCCAGCAGTTCATCGGGACAGCAGCCCCAGCATTTT. Translated: CASSSSGQQPQHF.

The rearrangement joins TRBV6-1 to TRBJ2-1, with 12 bases lining up with TRBD2. The J segment lost 3 bases and the V segment lost 5 bases, leaving 2 bases of the junction unmatched. Germline V lookup: CDR1 MNHNS, CDR2 SASEGT. The CDR3 is 15 residues long. The CDR3 coding sequence is TGTGCCAGCAGTACTAGCGGGGGGCACTACAATGAGCAGTTCTTC. Encoded protein: CASSTSGGHYNEQFF.

This clone was recorded a few times. The same CDR3 also results from other DNA sequences found in this sample. CDR3 sequence reads: CAWTRAPNTGELFF. CDR3 sequence (DNA): TGTGCCTGGACCAGGGCCCCGAACACCGGGGAGCTGTTTTTT. The chain has TRBV30 and TRBJ2-2, with D tentatively TRBD1 (5 bases). Trimming removed 4 bases from V and 0 bases from J, with 9 bases in between. CDR3 size: 14 residues. Germline loops: CDR1 GTSNPN, CDR2 SVGIG (reference sequence).

The chain recombines TRBV5-1 with TRBJ2-5, with D tentatively TRBD1 or TRBD2 (6 bases each). V dropped 0 bases and J dropped 5 bases, with 8 bases sitting between them. This CDR3 spans 13 amino acids. Germline-derived CDR1 and CDR2 are SGHRS and YFSETQ. CDR3 DNA: TGCGCCAGCAGCTTGGAGGGGGGCGAGACCCAGTACTTC. Translating gives CASSLEGGETQYF.

As to this clone: The sample carries other DNA sequences with the same CDR3. This sequence joins TRBV18 and TRBJ2-3; D tentatively reads TRBD1 or TRBD2 (5 bases each). The CDR3 loop spans 14 amino acids. Trimming took off 3 bases at V and 0 bases at J, with 7 bases between the two ends. Germline V gene data show CDR1 as KGHSH and CDR2 as LQKENI. The CDR3 sequence is CASSPGASTDTQYF. CDR3 sequence (DNA): TGTGCCAGCTCACCCGGGGCTAGCACAGATACGCAGTATTTT.

The chain has TRBV2 and TRBJ1-1, with 9 bases that match TRBD1. The CDR3 has 14 amino acids. With 7 bases clipped from V and 5 bases from J, the junction kept 8 bases outside the gene matches. Germline CDR1 reads SNHLY; CDR2 reads FYNNEI. The chain's CDR3 is CASTSDRGGTEAFF. CDR3 coding DNA: TGTGCCAGCACATCGGACAGGGGAGGGACTGAAGCTTTCTTT.

This clone has just a few counts. V usage is TRBV30 and J usage is TRBJ2-3; no clear D. This CDR3 region has 15 residues. The V end lost 0 bases, the J end lost 1 base, and 11 bases lay between the germline ends. The germline V gene has CDR1 GTSNPN and CDR2 SVGIG (reference sequence). CDR3 loop: CAWSVWGLGTDTQYF. CDR3 nucleotide sequence: TGTGCCTGGAGTGTCTGGGGTTTGGGCACAGATACGCAGTATTTT.

The chain combines TRBV5-4 with TRBJ2-1; TRBD2 agrees at 10 bases. This CDR3 is 16 amino acids long. In germline, CDR1 is SGHNT, CDR2 YYREEE (reference sequence). Trimming took 0 bases from V and 5 from J; bases not matched to a gene: 5. The CDR3 is CASSLDPSGGNNEQFF. The DNA for the CDR3 is TGTGCCAGCAGCTTGGATCCTAGCGGGGGTAACAATGAGCAGTTCTTC.

The chain recombines TRBV5-1 with TRBJ1-1; possible D gene TRBD1, 5 bases. This CDR3 has 13 amino acids. The germline gives CDR1 SGHRS, CDR2 YFSETQ. V was cut by 0 bases and J by 5 bases, with 8 bases left in between. DNA of the CDR3: TGCGCCAGCAGCTTGGACAGGTGGACTGAAGCTTTCTTT. This codes for CASSLDRWTEAFF.

This chain connects TRBV6-5 to TRBJ2-7; tentatively, D is TRBD1 (6 bases). The germline V gene encodes CDR1 MNHEY and CDR2 SVGAGI. The V and J ends lost 2 bases and 6 bases respectively, with 11 bases between them. The CDR3 length is 13 residues. CDR3 protein: CASSYGTGSEQYF. CDR3 sequence (DNA): TGTGCCAGCAGTTACGGAACAGGGAGCGAGCAGTACTTC.

This clone was detected a few times. The V call is TRBV29-1, the J call TRBJ2-1; D ambiguous. The germline V and J ends were trimmed by 6 bases and 12 bases, with 15 bases remaining between them. The CDR3 has 11 amino acids. CDR1 is SQVTM, CDR2 ANQGSEA, per germline. The CDR3 is CSVVKGLGQFF. Here the CDR3 DNA reads TGCAGCGTCGTTAAAGGGTTGGGGCAGTTCTTC.

In its sample, this clone was seen a few times. This rearrangement joins TRBV5-1 to TRBJ2-3, with D tentatively TRBD2 (6 bases). The CDR3 is 17 residues long. Germline V gene data show CDR1 as SGHRS and CDR2 as YFSETQ. Trimming removed 1 base at V and 0 bases at J, with 15 bases between. The CDR3 here is CASSLNGLSGSTDTQYF. The CDR3 DNA sequence: TGCGCCAGCAGCTTGAACGGGTTGAGCGGGAGCACAGATACGCAGTATTTT.

The chain recombines TRBV29-1 with TRBJ2-1; 7 nucleotides agree with TRBD2. V shed 7 bases, J shed 13 bases, and the junction held 13 bases outside the gene matches. Germline V gives CDR1 SQVTM, CDR2 ANQGSEA. CDR3 length: 12 residues. CDR3: CSALISGAFQFF. Written as DNA, the CDR3 is TGCAGCGCCCTCATAAGCGGGGCCTTCCAGTTCTTC.

A remark on this clone: The same CDR3 can be traced to other DNA sequences in this sample. The chain combines TRBV28 with TRBJ2-3; D gene ambiguous. The germline V gene has CDR1 MDHEN and CDR2 SYDVKM. Between the trimmed V and J ends, which lost 6 bases and 1 base, there was a span of 5 bases. This CDR3 has 12 amino acids. CDR3 DNA: TGTGCCAGCAGACTCCGCACAGATACGCAGTATTTT. Translated: CASRLRTDTQYF. Using reference TRBV28 and TRBJ2-3 for the parts outside the CDR3, the full variable domain is DVKVTQSSRYLVKRTGEKVFLECVQDMDHENMFWYRQDPGLGLRLIYFSYDVKMKEKGDIPEGYSVSREKKERFSLILESASTNQTSMYLCASRLRTDTQYFGPGTRLTVL.

V and J are TRBV7-9 and TRBJ2-5, with D maybe TRBD1 (5 bases). The CDR3 runs 14 residues. The V gene lost 4 bases and the J gene lost 4 bases, with 13 bases spanning the gap. CDR1 is SEHNR, CDR2 FQNEAQ, per germline (reference sequence). The CDR3 sequence is CASSSTSGLETQYF. In DNA form, the CDR3 reads TGTGCCAGCAGCTCGACTTCAGGGTTAGAGACCCAGTACTTC. The whole variable domain, filled in from reference TRBV7-9 and TRBJ2-5, reads DTGVSQNPRHKITKRGQNVTFRCDPISEHNRLYWYRQTLGQGPEFLTYFQNEAQLEKSRLLSDRFSAERPKGSFSTLEIQRTEQGDSAMYLCASSSTSGLETQYFGPGTRLLVL.